Listed here are 15 T cell receptor beta chains from one sample, sequenced in a study of blood T cell repertoires in COVID-19. The assay was immunoSEQ multiplex PCR, and TCRdb's table has in-frame clones only and misses some. The table has over 200,000 clones, more than 70% seen once. Sequences were obtained from peripheral blood. The receptors originated from a woman between 55 and 75 years old with acute or convalescent COVID-19.

CDR3: CASSTRDSPGQPQHF. The CDR3 DNA reads as TGTGCCAGCAGCACACGGGACAGCCCAGGTCAGCCCCAGCATTTT. The gene calls are TRBV7-8 and TRBJ1-5; 7 nucleotides line up with TRBD1. With 5 bases clipped from V and 6 bases from J, the junction kept 10 bases outside the gene matches. This CDR3 spans 15 amino acids. CDR1 is SGHVS and CDR2 is FQNEAQ in the germline V gene.

Worth noting for this clone: This CDR3 is also generated by other DNA sequences in the sample. The rearrangement links TRBV7-9 to TRBJ2-3; 13 bases align to TRBD2. Trimming cost V 6 bases and J 4 bases; bases outside gene matches: 4. Germline CDR1 is SEHNR and CDR2 is FQNEAQ (reference sequence). This CDR3 is built from 15 residues. CDR3 sequence: CASSRTSGGADTQYF. The CDR3 DNA sequence: TGTGCCAGCAGTCGGACTAGCGGGGGCGCAGATACGCAGTATTTT. The variable domain in full, completed from reference TRBV7-9 and TRBJ2-3, reads DTGVSQNPRHKITKRGQNVTFRCDPISEHNRLYWYRQTLGQGPEFLTYFQNEAQLEKSRLLSDRFSAERPKGSFSTLEIQRTEQGDSAMYLCASSRTSGGADTQYFGPGTRLTVL.

The chain couples TRBV5-1 to TRBJ2-2; 14 positions agree with TRBD2. The junction had 5 bases not matched to a gene; V was cut back by 4 bases and J by 6 bases. Germline-derived CDR1 and CDR2 are SGHRS and YFSETQ. This CDR3 spans 16 amino acids. The CDR3 DNA follows: TGCGCCAGCAGCACGGGACTAGCGGGAGCGGCCGGGGAGCTGTTTTTT. Translated: CASSTGLAGAAGELFF.

The genes are TRBV18 and TRBJ2-7; 10 bases agree with TRBD2. This CDR3 region has 16 residues. Germline lookup yields CDR1 KGHSH and CDR2 LQKENI. V was pared by 0 bases and J by 5 bases, with 7 bases of the junction left unmatched. The CDR3 DNA is TGTGCCAGCTCACCACCTGGTCTAGCGGGAGTCGACGAGCAGTACTTC. Protein sequence: CASSPPGLAGVDEQYF.

This clone was counted only a few times. V and J are TRBV10-3 and TRBJ1-2; possibly TRBD1 for D (5 bases). With 4 bases removed from V and 1 base from J, the gap between germline ends came to 10 bases. Germline V gene lookup returns CDR1 ENHRY and CDR2 SYGVKD. The CDR3 is 14 residues long. The CDR3 loop reads CAISGQGYNYGYTF. Written as DNA, the CDR3 is TGTGCCATCAGTGGGCAGGGATATAACTATGGCTACACCTTC.

This clone has a single count. The chain recombines TRBV7-3 with TRBJ1-5; TRBD1 might be the D (5 bases). The CDR3 sequence is 15 residues long. Germline V gene data show CDR1 as SGHTA and CDR2 as FQGTGA. The V end lost 8 bases, the J end lost 6 bases, and 20 bases lay between the germline ends. The CDR3 sequence is CASGPPEGGTQPQHF. The CDR3 bases are TGTGCCAGCGGCCCCCCCGAGGGAGGGACTCAGCCCCAGCATTTT.

The chain uses TRBV3-1 (or the pseudogene TRBV3-2) and TRBJ2-3; D possibly corresponds to TRBD2 (6 bases). Germline V lookup: CDR1 LGHDT, CDR2 YNNKEL (reference sequence). The CDR3 sequence is 15 residues long. The V end lost 4 bases, the J end lost 5 bases, and 16 bases lay between the germline ends. In nucleotides, the CDR3 is TGTGCCAGCAGCCTTCTCAGCGGGTCAGGAGATACGCAGTATTTT. Amino acids: CASSLLSGSGDTQYF.

This chain joins TRBV7-2 and TRBJ2-7, with 7 bases that match TRBD2. The CDR3 runs 15 residues. CDR1 SGHTA and CDR2 FQGNSA come from the germline V gene. V lost 4 bases and J lost 2; bases outside the gene matches: 8. DNA of the CDR3: TGTGCCAGCAGCTATTTGCCTAGCGGCACCTACGAGCAGTACTTC. Amino acids: CASSYLPSGTYEQYF.

The rearrangement links TRBV6-5 to TRBJ2-5; 8 positions agree with TRBD2. From germline, CDR1 is MNHEY and CDR2 SVGAGI. Unmatched junction bases numbered 8, after V lost 5 bases and J lost 6 bases. The CDR3 covers 14 residues. The CDR3 sequence: CASSPRTSLKTQYF. The CDR3 bases are TGTGCCAGCAGTCCTCGGACTAGCTTAAAGACCCAGTACTTC.

The V gene is TRBV6-6, the J gene TRBJ1-6; a weak D match, TRBD1 (5 bases). Germline lookup yields CDR1 MNHNY and CDR2 SVGAGI (reference sequence). Trimming cost V 5 bases and J 0 bases, with 14 bases left between them. CDR3 length: 17 residues. DNA for the CDR3: TGTGCCAGCAGTCGTCAGGGTTCGAGCTCCTATAATTCACCCCTCCACTTT. Translated: CASSRQGSSSYNSPLHF.

V is TRBV27 and J is TRBJ2-1; D is possibly TRBD1 (6 bases). With 5 bases removed from V and 14 bases from J, the gap between germline ends came to 16 bases. CDR3 length: 12 amino acids. Germline CDR1 reads MNHEY; CDR2 reads SMNVEV (reference sequence). This CDR3 reads CASSPTTGSEFF. In DNA form, the CDR3 reads TGTGCCAGCAGTCCAACCACAGGGTCGGAGTTCTTC.

The rearrangement uses TRBV9 and TRBJ2-3; TRBD1 matches at 7 bases. V was clipped by 0 bases and J by 1 base; unmatched bases: 14. The CDR3 consists of 19 residues. In germline, CDR1 is SGDLS, CDR2 YYNGEE. In DNA form, the CDR3 reads TGTGCCAGCAGCGTAGACATAGGAGCCGGACAGGTTCGCACAGATACGCAGTATTTT. It translates to CASSVDIGAGQVRTDTQYF.

This chain links TRBV5-1 with TRBJ2-7; 9 bases are shared with TRBD1. Trimming cost V 4 bases and J 3 bases; bases outside gene matches: 5. CDR1 is SGHRS and CDR2 is YFSETQ in the germline V gene. This CDR3 contains 14 residues. The CDR3 nucleotides are TGCGCCAGCAGCAGTGGGACAGGGATCTACGAGCAGTACTTC. It specifies CASSSGTGIYEQYF.

V usage is TRBV7-6 and J usage is TRBJ1-3; 10 bases agree with TRBD1. V lost 5 bases to trimming and J lost 7 bases; unmatched junction nucleotides: 8. Per germline, CDR1 SGHVS and CDR2 FNYEAQ. The length of the CDR3 is 15 residues. The CDR3 DNA reads TGTGCCAGCAGCCTTGGACAGGGGGTCTATAACACCATATATTTT. This translates into CASSLGQGVYNTIYF.

This clone came up once. The V gene is TRBV10-2, the J gene TRBJ1-4, with 8 bases aligning to TRBD1. The CDR3 contains 15 residues. V shed 10 bases and J 2 bases; nucleotides not matched to a gene: 9. CDR1 and CDR2 from the germline V gene are WSHSY and SAAADI. CDR3 in DNA: TGCGCCACCCACCAGGGGGCGGCCACTAATGAAAAACTGTTTTTT. Translating it yields CATHQGAATNEKLFF.